The entry below describes one T cell receptor (beta chain). V shed 5 bases, J shed 2 bases, and the junction held 5 bases outside the gene matches. CDR1 is SGHTA, CDR2 FQGNSA, per germline. This CDR3 comprises 15 residues. This sample is drawn from a study of T cell responses to AZD1222 COVID-19 vaccine. The repertoire was sequenced with immunoSEQ multiplex PCR; TCRdb's copy has only in-frame clones and lacks some. This sample carries about 130,000 clones, approximately 88% of them seen once, and the ten largest clones take 5% to 6%. This specimen was peripheral blood, taken on day 0 of AZD1222 vaccination. The chain recombines TRBV7-2 with TRBJ1-3; 8 bases line up with TRBD1. This clonotype was sampled from an adult in good health. In nucleotides, the CDR3 is TGTGCCAGCAGCGCCGTGACAGGGGCTGGAAACACCATATATTTT. It encodes CASSAVTGAGNTIYF.